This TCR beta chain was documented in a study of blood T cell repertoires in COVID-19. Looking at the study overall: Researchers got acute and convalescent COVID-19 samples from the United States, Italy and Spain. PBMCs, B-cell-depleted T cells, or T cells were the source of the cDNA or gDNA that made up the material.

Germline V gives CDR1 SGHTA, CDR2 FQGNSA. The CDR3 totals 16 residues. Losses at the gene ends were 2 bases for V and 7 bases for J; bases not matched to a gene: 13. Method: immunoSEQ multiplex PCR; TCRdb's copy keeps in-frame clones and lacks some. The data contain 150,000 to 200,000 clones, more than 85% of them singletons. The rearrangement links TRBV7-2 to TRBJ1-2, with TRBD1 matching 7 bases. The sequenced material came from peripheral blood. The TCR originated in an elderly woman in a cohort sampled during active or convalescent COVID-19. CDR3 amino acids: CASSLMRDSIFSGYTF. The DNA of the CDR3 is TGTGCCAGCAGCTTAATGAGGGACAGTATTTTCTCTGGCTACACCTTC.